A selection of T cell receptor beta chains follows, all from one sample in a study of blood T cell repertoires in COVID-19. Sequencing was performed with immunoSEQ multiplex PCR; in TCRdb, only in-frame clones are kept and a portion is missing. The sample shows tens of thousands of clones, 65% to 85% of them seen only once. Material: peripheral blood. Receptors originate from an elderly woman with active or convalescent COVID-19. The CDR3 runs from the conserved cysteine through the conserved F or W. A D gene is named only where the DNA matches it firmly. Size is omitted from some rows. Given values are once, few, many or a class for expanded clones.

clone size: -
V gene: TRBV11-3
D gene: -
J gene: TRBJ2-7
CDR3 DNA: TGTGCCAGCAGCCCGGGAAGAGCCTACGAGCAGTACTTC
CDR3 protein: CASSPGRAYEQYF

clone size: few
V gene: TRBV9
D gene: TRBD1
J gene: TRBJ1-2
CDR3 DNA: TGTGCCAGCAGCGTAGGGGTGGGACAGGGCCTTCGCGGCTACACCTTC
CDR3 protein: CASSVGVGQGLRGYTF

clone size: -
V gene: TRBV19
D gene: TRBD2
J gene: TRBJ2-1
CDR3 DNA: TGTGCCAGTAGTATAGATCGCCTAGCGGGAGCCAATGAGCAGTTCTTC
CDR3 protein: CASSIDRLAGANEQFF

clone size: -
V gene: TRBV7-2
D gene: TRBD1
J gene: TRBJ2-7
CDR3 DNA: TGTGCCAGCAGCTCGGGACAGGGCTGGTACGAGCAGTACTTC
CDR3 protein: CASSSGQGWYEQYF

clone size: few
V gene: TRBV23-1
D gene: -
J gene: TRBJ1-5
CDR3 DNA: TGCGCCAGCAGTCAACGCCCCCCCGGGGTTCAGCCCCAGCATTTT
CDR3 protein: CASSQRPPGVQPQHF

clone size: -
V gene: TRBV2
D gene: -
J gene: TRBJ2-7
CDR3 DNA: TGTGCCAGCAGCCCCCACTACGAGCAGTACTTC
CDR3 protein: CASSPHYEQYF

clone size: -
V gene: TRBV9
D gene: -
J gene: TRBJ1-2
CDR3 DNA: TGTGCCAGCAGTCGAAGAGGGGAGGGCTCTGGCTACACCTTC
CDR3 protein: CASSRRGEGSGYTF

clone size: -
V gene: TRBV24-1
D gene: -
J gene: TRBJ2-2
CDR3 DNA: TGTGCCACCAGTGACTGGGGCGGAGCGAACACCGGGGAGCTGTTTTTT
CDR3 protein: CATSDWGGANTGELFF

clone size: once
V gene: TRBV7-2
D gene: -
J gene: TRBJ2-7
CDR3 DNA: TGTGCCAGCAGCTTTTCCGGGTTTAGCTACGAGCAGTACTTC
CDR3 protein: CASSFSGFSYEQYF

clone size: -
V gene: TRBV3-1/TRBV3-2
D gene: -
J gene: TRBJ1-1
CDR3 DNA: TGTGCCAGCAGCCAAGTGGGCAAGAACACTGAAGCTTTCTTT
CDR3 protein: CASSQVGKNTEAFF

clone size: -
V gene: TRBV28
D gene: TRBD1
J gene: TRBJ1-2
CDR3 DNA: TGTGCCAGCACGGGACAGGGGGGCTATGGCTACACCTTC
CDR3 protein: CASTGQGGYGYTF

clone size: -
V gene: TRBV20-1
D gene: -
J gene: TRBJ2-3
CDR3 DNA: TGCAGTGCTAGAGATGCGGGTACGCAGTATTTT
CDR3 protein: CSARDAGTQYF

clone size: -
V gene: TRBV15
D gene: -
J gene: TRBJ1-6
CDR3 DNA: TGTGCCACCAGCGGACAGCAGGATTCACCCCTCCACTTT
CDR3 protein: CATSGQQDSPLHF

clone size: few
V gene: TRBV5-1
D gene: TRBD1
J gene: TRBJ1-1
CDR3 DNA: TGCGCCAGCAGAGAAAGACAGGGAATAATGAACACTGAAGCTTTCTTT
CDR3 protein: CASRERQGIMNTEAFF

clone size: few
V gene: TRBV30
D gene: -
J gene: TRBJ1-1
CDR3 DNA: TGTGCCTGGAGAAAAATTCCAGCTAAGGGGGACACTGAAGCTTTCTTT
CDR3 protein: CAWRKIPAKGDTEAFF

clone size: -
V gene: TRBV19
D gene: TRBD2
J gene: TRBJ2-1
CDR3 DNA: TGTGCCAGTCAAGGGAGGAGACTAGCGGGGAGCTCCTACAATGAGCAGTTCTTC
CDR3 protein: CASQGRRLAGSSYNEQFF

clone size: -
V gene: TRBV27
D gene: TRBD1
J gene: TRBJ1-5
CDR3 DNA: TGTGCCAGCAGGAGACAGGGGTCGGGCAATCAGCCCCAGCATTTT
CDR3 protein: CASRRQGSGNQPQHF

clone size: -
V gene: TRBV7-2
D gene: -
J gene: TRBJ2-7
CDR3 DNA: TGTGCCAGCAGCTTAGCGCTAGGTTTAACCTACGAGCAGTACTTC
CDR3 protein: CASSLALGLTYEQYF

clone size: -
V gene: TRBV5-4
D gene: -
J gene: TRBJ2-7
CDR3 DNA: TGTGCCAGCAGCGACCCACAGGGCTACGAGCAGTACTTC
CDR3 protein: CASSDPQGYEQYF

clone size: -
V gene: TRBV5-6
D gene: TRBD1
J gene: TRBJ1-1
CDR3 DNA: TGTGCCAGCAGCTTACGCTCAAGGGACAGATACACTGAAGCTTTCTTT
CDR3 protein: CASSLRSRDRYTEAFF

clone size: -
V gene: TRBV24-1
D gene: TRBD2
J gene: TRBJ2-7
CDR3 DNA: TGTGCCACCATCGGGAGGCCCGACCCATCCTACGAGCAGTACTTC
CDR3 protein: CATIGRPDPSYEQYF

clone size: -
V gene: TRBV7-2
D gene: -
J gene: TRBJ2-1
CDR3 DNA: TGTGCCAGCAGCTTAGTGGGGGCCAATGAGCAGTTCTTC
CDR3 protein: CASSLVGANEQFF

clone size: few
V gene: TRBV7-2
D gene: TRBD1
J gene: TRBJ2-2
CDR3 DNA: TGTGCCAGCAGCTTAAAAGGACAGGGGGCAGTAAACACCGGGGAGCTGTTTTTT
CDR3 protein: CASSLKGQGAVNTGELFF

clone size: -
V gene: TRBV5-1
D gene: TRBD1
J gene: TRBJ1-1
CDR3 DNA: TGCGCCAGCAGCAATACGCTAGGGACAGACACTGAAGCTTTCTTT
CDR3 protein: CASSNTLGTDTEAFF